The entry that follows covers one TCR beta chain sequence. Germline and junction disagree at one end, which may indicate a read error. A primer matching the constant region was used to make TCR beta cDNA from about 500 ng of total RNA. ARM-PCR was slightly modified, and three nested multiplex PCR rounds with it gave rise to the TCR beta libraries. TCRdb reprocessed the multiplex PCR reads with MiXCR, giving one entry per CDR3 protein. Among fewer than 350,000 distinct CDR3 sequences listed, over 55% were seen once. The researchers obtained blood RNA from unsorted whole blood and also extracted germline DNA. The data originate from a study of tumor-infiltrating lymphocytes in primary liver carcinoma. Background on the study: The cohort consisted of patients whose primary liver carcinoma was surgically resected. Lesions, classed as T1-T3 N0M0, spanned roughly 4.2 to 10 cm across.

The TCR comes from a middle-aged man with primary liver carcinoma and hepatitis B virus infection. Sequences were obtained from peripheral blood.

The CDR3 nucleotides read TGCGCCAGCAGCAAACAAGGACAGGGATTCTACAATGAGCAGTTCTTC. It translates to CASSKQGQGFYNEQFF. The chain is built from TRBV11-1 and TRBJ2-1, with 8 positions matching TRBD1. The CDR3 is 16 residues long. CDR1 and CDR2 from the germline V gene are SGHAT and FQDESV (reference sequence).